This T cell receptor beta chain was recorded in a study of CD4 T cells in relation to SARS-CoV-2 and coronaviruses. Unexposed donor CD4+ T cells date from about 2011-2019, before the COVID-19 pandemic. After about 10 days of culture, CD4+ T cells were isolated. This clone has only one observation. Its antigen remains unknown. This CDR3 comprises 15 residues. Germline V gives CDR1 MNHEY, CDR2 SVGAGI. J was trimmed by 0 bases and V by 6 bases; bases with no gene match: 7. The method was immunoSEQ multiplex PCR; TCRdb's version includes in-frame clones alone and lacks a portion of them. The table lists over 25,000 clones, approximately 80% of them singletons, with approximately 14% in the top ten.

The receptor's source is a human donor in good health. Sequenced: CD4+ T cells from PBMCs, cultured in vitro. V is TRBV6-5 and J is TRBJ1-1; 7 bases are a match to TRBD1. The CDR3 here is CASSPRQGLNTEAFF. The CDR3 DNA reads TGTGCCAGCAGCCCCCGACAGGGATTGAACACTGAAGCTTTCTTT.